These T cell receptor beta chains were read from a single sample in a study of blood T cell repertoires in COVID-19. The repertoire was sequenced with immunoSEQ multiplex PCR; TCRdb's copy has only in-frame clones and lacks some. The profile covers roughly 200,000 clones, with more than 70% appearing a single time and around 7.5% taken by the ten largest. The sequencing sample was made of peripheral blood. These TCRs come from an older woman with acute or convalescent COVID-19. The CDR3 runs from the conserved cysteine through the conserved F or W. The D gene is left open where the match is weak.

v_gene: TRBV30; len: 15; d_gene: TRBD1; j_gene: TRBJ1-1; CDR3aa: CAWSPLTGERTEAFF
v_gene: TRBV2; len: 12; d_gene: NA; j_gene: TRBJ2-1; CDR3aa: CASSEIYNEQFF
v_gene: TRBV5-6; len: 14; d_gene: NA; j_gene: TRBJ1-1; CDR3aa: CASSWTLVNTEAFF
v_gene: TRBV27; len: 12; d_gene: NA; j_gene: TRBJ1-1; CDR3aa: CATRRTSGEAFF
v_gene: TRBV6-5; len: 13; d_gene: NA; j_gene: TRBJ2-5; CDR3aa: CASRGAAQETQYF
v_gene: TRBV28; len: 15; d_gene: TRBD2; j_gene: TRBJ2-6; CDR3aa: CASIPAGAGANVLTF
v_gene: TRBV30; len: 13; d_gene: NA; j_gene: TRBJ1-2; CDR3aa: CAWSTDRLDGYTF
v_gene: TRBV10-3; len: 14; d_gene: TRBD1; j_gene: TRBJ2-2; CDR3aa: CAIRGTAGAGELFF
v_gene: TRBV7-9; len: 15; d_gene: TRBD2; j_gene: TRBJ2-1; CDR3aa: CASSSSSGRASEQFF
v_gene: TRBV19; len: 14; d_gene: NA; j_gene: TRBJ2-5; CDR3aa: CASSTTGGGETQYF
v_gene: TRBV3-1/TRBV3-2; len: 16; d_gene: TRBD2; j_gene: TRBJ2-7; CDR3aa: CASSPGGGGSMSEQYF
v_gene: TRBV9; len: 17; d_gene: TRBD1; j_gene: TRBJ1-1; CDR3aa: CASGGGTENFMNTEAFF
v_gene: TRBV6-5; len: 15; d_gene: TRBD1; j_gene: TRBJ1-1; CDR3aa: CASRRGQGMNTEAFF
v_gene: TRBV11-3; len: 14; d_gene: TRBD2; j_gene: TRBJ2-1; CDR3aa: CASSFGLASNEQFF
v_gene: TRBV11-2; len: 16; d_gene: TRBD2; j_gene: TRBJ2-1; CDR3aa: CASSSRGLAGHNEQFF
v_gene: TRBV24-1; len: 14; d_gene: NA; j_gene: TRBJ1-5; CDR3aa: CATSDSRGEKPQHF
v_gene: TRBV6-5; len: 15; d_gene: TRBD2; j_gene: TRBJ2-1; CDR3aa: CASSPLGLAGDEQFF
v_gene: TRBV21-1; len: 16; d_gene: NA; j_gene: TRBJ2-5; CDR3aa: CASSKNLVYGEETQYF
v_gene: TRBV27; len: 16; d_gene: NA; j_gene: TRBJ1-6; CDR3aa: CASSSIKGYLGSPLHF
v_gene: TRBV11-2; len: 16; d_gene: TRBD2; j_gene: TRBJ2-1; CDR3aa: CASSAQLAGAGNEQFF
v_gene: TRBV5-1; len: 14; d_gene: NA; j_gene: TRBJ2-5; CDR3aa: CASSLGRGAETQYF
v_gene: TRBV19; len: 15; d_gene: TRBD1; j_gene: TRBJ1-2; CDR3aa: CASSIAPDRDYGYTF
v_gene: TRBV5-4; len: 14; d_gene: NA; j_gene: TRBJ2-5; CDR3aa: CASSLQGTSETQYF
v_gene: TRBV5-4; len: 13; d_gene: NA; j_gene: TRBJ2-1; CDR3aa: CASSLPRYNEQFF
v_gene: TRBV7-8; len: 15; d_gene: TRBD1; j_gene: TRBJ1-5; CDR3aa: CASSQRTGGNQPQHF
v_gene: TRBV24-1; len: 18; d_gene: TRBD2; j_gene: TRBJ2-1; CDR3aa: CATSDPGLAGSSYNEQFF
v_gene: TRBV7-3; len: 14; d_gene: TRBD1; j_gene: TRBJ1-2; CDR3aa: CASSATGGSYGYTF
v_gene: TRBV21-1; len: 16; d_gene: NA; j_gene: TRBJ2-5; CDR3aa: CASSTRDRVTKETQYF
v_gene: TRBV10-1; len: 13; d_gene: NA; j_gene: TRBJ2-1; CDR3aa: CASSEDGWNEQFF
v_gene: TRBV6-5; len: 14; d_gene: NA; j_gene: TRBJ2-2; CDR3aa: CASILASTVAELFF
v_gene: TRBV7-7; len: 15; d_gene: TRBD2; j_gene: TRBJ2-1; CDR3aa: CASSPSGTPYNEQFF
v_gene: TRBV3-1/TRBV3-2; len: 14; d_gene: TRBD1; j_gene: TRBJ1-1; CDR3aa: CASSRTGLGTEAFF
v_gene: TRBV5-6; len: 14; d_gene: TRBD1; j_gene: TRBJ1-1; CDR3aa: CASSVSGGNTEAFF
v_gene: TRBV4-1; len: 15; d_gene: NA; j_gene: TRBJ2-5; CDR3aa: CASSQAPGLQETQYF
v_gene: TRBV12-3/TRBV12-4; len: 13; d_gene: NA; j_gene: TRBJ1-1; CDR3aa: CASSLKVVTEAFF
v_gene: TRBV19; len: 13; d_gene: NA; j_gene: TRBJ1-2; CDR3aa: CASSEPGGYGYTF
v_gene: TRBV30; len: 15; d_gene: NA; j_gene: TRBJ1-3; CDR3aa: CAWSDFRGSGNTIYF
v_gene: TRBV27; len: 13; d_gene: TRBD2; j_gene: TRBJ2-7; CDR3aa: CASRGLAGYEQYF
v_gene: TRBV5-1; len: 15; d_gene: NA; j_gene: TRBJ2-2; CDR3aa: CASSSGQLNTGELFF
v_gene: TRBV7-2; len: 16; d_gene: TRBD2; j_gene: TRBJ2-5; CDR3aa: CASSDGLAGRTETQYF
v_gene: TRBV19; len: 15; d_gene: NA; j_gene: TRBJ1-3; CDR3aa: CASSIETSNGNTIYF
v_gene: TRBV19; len: 13; d_gene: TRBD2; j_gene: TRBJ2-1; CDR3aa: CASTLAGVDEQFF
v_gene: TRBV6-5; len: 15; d_gene: TRBD2; j_gene: TRBJ2-1; CDR3aa: CASSRGLAGYNEQFF
v_gene: TRBV6-5; len: 16; d_gene: TRBD1; j_gene: TRBJ1-1; CDR3aa: CASSSGTGVRNTEAFF
v_gene: TRBV5-5; len: 16; d_gene: NA; j_gene: TRBJ2-7; CDR3aa: CASSLGFSSSGYEQYF
v_gene: TRBV10-3; len: 12; d_gene: NA; j_gene: TRBJ1-2; CDR3aa: CAISSLDYGYTF
v_gene: TRBV7-9; len: 15; d_gene: NA; j_gene: TRBJ1-6; CDR3aa: CASSMRQNYNSPLHF
v_gene: TRBV6-5; len: 13; d_gene: NA; j_gene: TRBJ2-1; CDR3aa: CASSSDRNNEQFF
v_gene: TRBV19; len: 14; d_gene: NA; j_gene: TRBJ1-5; CDR3aa: CASSPGTQSQPQHF
v_gene: TRBV5-1; len: 14; d_gene: NA; j_gene: TRBJ2-3; CDR3aa: CASSLSRAADTQYF
v_gene: TRBV11-2; len: 15; d_gene: NA; j_gene: TRBJ2-3; CDR3aa: CASSALGVSTDTQYF
v_gene: TRBV7-9; len: 16; d_gene: TRBD1; j_gene: TRBJ1-5; CDR3aa: CASSLGQISANQPQHF
v_gene: TRBV5-1; len: 15; d_gene: NA; j_gene: TRBJ2-3; CDR3aa: CASGPKQGPTDTQYF
v_gene: TRBV20-1; len: 11; d_gene: NA; j_gene: TRBJ2-3; CDR3aa: CSAVSWSGQYF